These 17 T cell receptor beta chains share one sample of origin, sequenced in a study of blood T cells in healthy people across ages. Combining a sample-barcoded 5' primer with a J-beta primer mix, a second PCR ran for 7 to 11 cycles. TCRdb reprocessed the 5' RACE reads via MiXCR and lists one record per CDR3 protein. The data contain 650,000 to 800,000 distinct CDR3 sequences, approximately 48% of them singletons. The sample was blood. These receptors were collected from a man in his sixties in good health.

This chain links TRBV15 with TRBJ2-6, with D possibly TRBD1 on 6 matching bases. This CDR3 contains 22 residues. Germline CDR1 is LNHNV and CDR2 is YYDKDF (reference sequence). V was trimmed by 3 bases and J by 1 base, leaving 28 bases between them. CDR3 region: CATSRDLPPTGTTYSGANVLTF. The DNA of the CDR3 is TGTGCCACCAGCAGGGACCTTCCCCCCACCGGGACAACTTATTCTGGGGCCAACGTCCTGACTTTC.

The chain couples TRBV6-5 to TRBJ1-5; 8 bases match TRBD1. Germline loops: CDR1 MNHEY, CDR2 SVGAGI. The CDR3 length is 15 residues. Losses at the gene ends were 6 bases for V and 0 bases for J; bases not matched to a gene: 4. The CDR3 reads CASRKGQVSNQPQHF. CDR3 sequence (DNA): TGTGCCAGCAGAAAGGGACAGGTTAGCAATCAGCCCCAGCATTTT.

To note about this clonotype: A read error is possible here, since a much larger clone lies one base away. The chain uses TRBV29-1 and TRBJ1-2; D gene uncertain. Germline CDR1 and CDR2: SQVTM and ANQGSEA. The CDR3 length is 11 residues. The CDR3 DNA sequence: TGCAGCGTTGTTAGTAACCATGGCTACACCTTC. Its translation: CSVVSNHGYTF. Drawing the rest from reference TRBV29-1 and TRBJ1-2, the complete variable domain is SAVISQKPSRDICQRGTSLTIQCQVDSQVTMMFWYRQQPGQSLTLIATANQGSEATYESGFVIDKFPISRPNLTFSTLTVSNMSPEDSSIYLCSVVSNHGYTFGSGTRLTVV.

This clonotype was seen only once. Given a much more abundant clone one base away, this may be a read error. The chain joins TRBV29-1 to TRBJ2-4, with TRBD1 matching 7 bases. Germline CDR1 SQVTM, CDR2 ANQGSEA. The junction had 5 bases not matched to a gene; V was cut back by 5 bases and J by 1 base. This CDR3 region has 14 residues. CDR3 sequence: CSVRDRVAKNIQYF. DNA of the CDR3: TGCAGCGTTAGAGACAGGGTCGCCAAAAACATTCAGTACTTC.

The V and J genes are TRBV24-1 and TRBJ2-1; 7 positions agree with TRBD1. The length of the CDR3 is 15 residues. From germline, CDR1 is KGHDR and CDR2 SFDVKD. V gave up 3 bases and J gave up 6 bases; unmatched junction bases: 7. CDR3 sequence (DNA): TGTGCCACCAGTGATACCAGGACAGGCGGCAATGAGCAGTTCTTC. This codes for CATSDTRTGGNEQFF.

This clonotype was seen ten or more times. V is TRBV29-1 and J is TRBJ2-2; 11 bases match TRBD1. The ends lost 7 bases at V and 4 bases at J; junction bases unmatched: 2. CDR1 SQVTM and CDR2 ANQGSEA come from the germline V gene. CDR3 length: 13 amino acids. CDR3 nucleotide sequence: TGCAGCGCCGGGACAGGGGGCACCGGGGAGCTGTTTTTT. Translated: CSAGTGGTGELFF.

V is TRBV6-1 and J is TRBJ2-3; 8 bases are a match to TRBD1. The CDR3 is made up of 15 amino acids. Germline CDR1 and CDR2: MNHNS and SASEGT. V shed 5 bases and J 11 bases; nucleotides not matched to a gene: 15. The CDR3 coding sequence is TGTGCCAGCAGTCCAAACAGGGGGAAGAGCTACGAGCAGTATTTT. This gives the protein CASSPNRGKSYEQYF.

The chain links TRBV2 to TRBJ2-5; D is undetermined. Germline-derived CDR1 and CDR2 are SNHLY and FYNNEI. This CDR3 has 13 amino acids. V lost 6 bases and J 5 bases, leaving 13 bases between the germline ends. The DNA for the CDR3 is TGTGCCAGCAGATTGGCCCCTCGGGAGACCCAGTACTTC. This codes for CASRLAPRETQYF.

V and J are TRBV20-1 and TRBJ2-5; D not resolved. The J call may not be correct, given that the DNA end is closer to TRBJ2-7. CDR3 length: 14 amino acids. Looked up from germline, CDR1 is DFQATT and CDR2 is SNEGSKA (reference sequence). Here the CDR3 DNA reads TGCAGTGCTATGGCAGCAGCCTCCTTCTACGAGCAGTACTTC. It is translated as CSAMAAASFYEQYF.

This chain joins TRBV7-9 and TRBJ1-1; maybe TRBD1 (6 bases). The germline V gene encodes CDR1 SEHNR and CDR2 FQNEAQ (reference sequence). The CDR3 totals 15 residues. V gave up 1 base and J gave up 6 bases, with 15 bases separating them. CDR3 sequence (DNA): TGTGCCAGCAGCTTAGAGCTGGGGGCCATGCCTGAAGCTTTCTTT. Residues: CASSLELGAMPEAFF.

This clonotype was observed many times. The CDR3 protein is CASSSAGGNYGYTF. As DNA, the CDR3 is TGTGCCAGCAGCTCCGCGGGGGGAAACTATGGCTACACCTTC. V gene TRBV7-8 combines with J gene TRBJ1-2; D may be TRBD1 (5 bases). The V gene's germline CDR1 is SGHVS and CDR2 FQNEAQ. Trimming took off 4 bases at V and 2 bases at J, with 11 bases between the two ends. This CDR3 spans 14 amino acids.

The rearrangement uses TRBV5-1 and TRBJ1-1; TRBD1 matches at 7 bases. This CDR3 is 16 amino acids long. Trimming cost V 3 bases and J 5 bases; bases outside gene matches: 13. The germline CDR1 and CDR2 sequences are SGHRS and YFSETQ. The CDR3 region is CASSSRTGTMGTEAFF. CDR3 nucleotides: TGCGCCAGCAGCTCAAGGACAGGTACCATGGGTACTGAAGCTTTCTTT.

On this clonotype: Since a much larger clone is just one base distant, this may be a read error. The chain uses TRBV20-1 and TRBJ2-3; unclear D gene. Germline assignment: CDR1 DFQATT and CDR2 SNEGSKA (reference sequence). The CDR3 is made up of 12 amino acids. CDR3 region: CSARHGTDSQYF. Here the CDR3 DNA reads TGCAGTGCTAGACATGGCACAGATTCGCAGTATTTT.

V usage is TRBV12-3 or TRBV12-4 and J usage is TRBJ2-2; D possibly corresponds to TRBD1 (6 bases). This CDR3 is built from 15 residues. V lost 5 bases to trimming and J lost 4 bases, with 14 bases between them. The CDR3 region is CASSHRDIRTGELFF. DNA for the CDR3: TGTGCCAGCAGTCACCGGGACATCCGCACCGGGGAGCTGTTTTTT.

The chain combines TRBV12-3 or TRBV12-4 with TRBJ2-7, with 7 bases that match TRBD2. The CDR3 consists of 14 residues. With 7 bases clipped from V and 6 bases from J, the junction kept 12 bases outside the gene matches. This CDR3 is CASTPTSRHGEQYF. CDR3 in DNA: TGTGCCAGCACCCCGACTAGCCGCCATGGCGAGCAGTACTTC.

The chain links TRBV29-1 to TRBJ2-3; D not certain. CDR1 SQVTM and CDR2 ANQGSEA come from the germline V gene. V was shortened by 3 bases and J by 4 bases, with 11 bases between the two germline ends. The CDR3 extends over 13 amino acids. In DNA form, the CDR3 reads TGCAGCGTTGACAGCAGGACGGCAGATACGCAGTATTTT. It is translated as CSVDSRTADTQYF.

This clonotype came up many times. This chain joins TRBV20-1 and TRBJ2-1, with 10 bases lining up with TRBD2. The CDR3 has 16 residues. V lost 6 bases to trimming and J lost 8 bases; unmatched junction nucleotides: 16. Looked up from germline, CDR1 is DFQATT and CDR2 is SNEGSKA (reference sequence). CDR3 residues: CSARARAGGVNDEQFF. Written as DNA, the CDR3 is TGCAGTGCCAGGGCCAGAGCGGGGGGGGTGAATGATGAGCAGTTCTTC.